The T cell receptor (beta chain) described here comes from a study of early T cells in non-severe SARS-CoV-2 infection. Study details: The authors sequenced bulk RNA from unsorted whole blood, leaving chains unpaired.

Researchers attached unique molecular identifiers to individual cDNA molecules. From the 5' RACE reads, TCRdb called clonotypes with MiXCR, one entry per CDR3 protein. Of roughly 65,000 distinct CDR3 sequences detected, less than 15% appear once; the ten largest clones hold 1.5% to 2%. Broader study findings: A preference for anti-spike CD8 responses marked VDJdb matching, which missed private and CD4 specificities.

This clonotype was seen at least ten times. As yet, its antigen is unknown. Sequencing used whole blood. The source is an adult who was a healthcare worker with PCR-confirmed SARS-CoV-2 infection or an uninfected control (not recorded which).

The CDR3 sequence is CASSQEALAGDRPYNEQFF. CDR3 DNA: TGTGCCAGCAGCCAAGAGGCACTAGCGGGGGACCGCCCCTACAATGAGCAGTTCTTC. This sequence joins TRBV3-1 and TRBJ2-1; 11 positions agree with TRBD2. The junction had 9 bases not matched to a gene; V was cut back by 0 bases and J by 2 bases. In germline, CDR1 is LGHDT, CDR2 YNNKEL (reference sequence). This CDR3 is 19 amino acids long.